These 28 T cell receptor beta chains were all obtained from the same sample, sequenced in a study of cytomegalovirus exposure and HLA in healthy donors (dated 2017 in TCRdb). Libraries were constructed by the immunoSEQ multiplex PCR assay. In TCRdb, the immuneACCESS table is reduced to in-frame sequences with V and J assigned. These tables do not hold every clone; where another copy was compared, an unresolved V gene accounts for under half, and the others remain unexplained. For this sample there are roughly 120,000 clones; roughly nine tenths appear just once. Around 3.5% of the sample is held by the ten biggest clonotypes. The sample comprised PBMCs. These receptors all come from a man under 40 in good health and CMV-seronegative.

This clone appeared a few times. V and J are TRBV10-2 and TRBJ2-7; unclear D gene. Per germline, CDR1 WSHSY and CDR2 SAAADI. The V end was cut by 4 bases, the J end by 3 bases, with 10 bases between. CDR3 size: 13 residues. The CDR3 coding sequence is TGCGCCAGCAGTGGAGGCAGCCGCTACGAGCAGTACTTC. The encoded protein is CASSGGSRYEQYF.

The chain is built from TRBV29-1 and TRBJ1-2; D is unresolved. The CDR3 sequence is 12 residues long. Trimming pared 6 bases from V and 3 bases from J, leaving 11 bases between. Germline-derived CDR1 and CDR2 are SQVTM and ANQGSEA. The CDR3 spells CSVRTSYYGYTF. The CDR3 nucleotides are TGCAGCGTCCGCACAAGTTACTATGGCTACACCTTC.

The V and J genes are TRBV5-1 and TRBJ1-4; D gene unclear. V was cut by 0 bases and J by 5 bases, with 11 bases left in between. Germline V gene lookup returns CDR1 SGHRS and CDR2 YFSETQ. The CDR3 is 15 residues long. The CDR3 DNA follows: TGCGCCAGCAGCTTGGCCGGAGCGTCGAATGAAAAACTGTTTTTT. This encodes CASSLAGASNEKLFF.

The chain is built from TRBV6-5 and TRBJ1-5, with D uncertain. Between the trimmed V and J ends, which lost 0 bases and 0 bases, there was a span of 6 bases. This CDR3 has 15 amino acids. Germline CDR1 MNHEY, CDR2 SVGAGI. CDR3: CASSYSSRSNQPQHF. DNA of the CDR3: TGTGCCAGCAGTTACTCTAGCCGTAGCAATCAGCCCCAGCATTTT.

The V and J genes are TRBV6-5 and TRBJ1-1, with 7 bases matching TRBD1. V trimming: 5 bases; J trimming: 4 bases; junction bases outside the gene matches: 10. CDR3 length: 15 amino acids. Germline values: CDR1 MNHEY, CDR2 SVGAGI. Here the CDR3 reads CASSSQTGRTTEAFF. CDR3 coding DNA: TGTGCCAGCAGTAGTCAGACAGGGCGGACCACTGAAGCTTTCTTT.

The V gene is TRBV9, the J gene TRBJ2-1; D is unresolved. Germline V gene sequence: CDR1 SGDLS, CDR2 YYNGEE. V gave up 0 bases and J gave up 5 bases, with 15 bases separating them. The CDR3 runs 16 residues. Written as DNA, the CDR3 is TGTGCCAGCAGCGTAGGTATCGGGTGGTTGGACAATGAGCAGTTCTTC. Its protein product is CASSVGIGWLDNEQFF.

The table lists this clone with a count of one. The chain links TRBV7-2 to TRBJ1-5, with TRBD1 identical over 9 bases. CDR3 length: 15 residues. CDR1 is SGHTA and CDR2 is FQGNSA in the germline V gene. The V gene end was trimmed by 5 bases and the J gene end by 5 bases; junction bases not matched to a gene: 7. The CDR3 DNA is TGTGCCAGCAGCCTCGGGACAGGGATACATCAGCCCCAGCATTTT. This codes for CASSLGTGIHQPQHF. The full variable domain, completed using reference TRBV7-2 and TRBJ1-5, is GAGVSQSPSNKVTEKGKDVELRCDPISGHTALYWYRQSLGQGLEFLIYFQGNSAPDKSGLPSDRFSAERTGGSVSTLTIQRTQQEDSAVYLCASSLGTGIHQPQHFGDGTRLSIL.

This clone has a handful of counts. V is TRBV12-5 and J is TRBJ2-5; 13 nucleotides match TRBD2. CDR3 size: 16 residues. Germline-derived CDR1 and CDR2 are LGHNT and FRNRAP. J lost 5 bases, V lost 6 bases, and 9 bases had no gene match. The CDR3 region is CASGPGLAGAGETQYF. DNA of the CDR3: TGTGCTAGTGGCCCCGGACTAGCGGGGGCCGGGGAGACCCAGTACTTC.

This chain connects TRBV11-1 to TRBJ1-1, with 9 nucleotides matching TRBD1. From germline, CDR1 is SGHAT and CDR2 FQDESV (reference sequence). V shed 5 bases, J shed 7 bases, and the junction held 8 bases outside the gene matches. The CDR3 loop spans 14 amino acids. For the CDR3, the DNA is TGTGCCAGCAGCCCCGGGACAGGGACCGGTGAAGCTTTCTTT. Residues: CASSPGTGTGEAFF.

The rearrangement uses TRBV5-6 and TRBJ2-7; D remains unclear. The germline V and J ends were trimmed by 4 bases and 7 bases, with 15 bases remaining between them. CDR1 and CDR2 from the germline V gene are SGHDT and YYEEEE. This CDR3 is 13 amino acids long. The CDR3 nucleotides read TGTGCCAGCAGCCCCGTCTCCCCCGGGGAGCAGTACTTC. Translated: CASSPVSPGEQYF.

The chain combines TRBV11-2 with TRBJ2-7; TRBD1 aligns across 10 bases. The V gene end was trimmed by 1 base and the J gene end by 4 bases; junction bases not matched to a gene: 4. CDR3 length: 15 residues. Germline values: CDR1 SGHAT, CDR2 FQNNGV. The CDR3 DNA sequence: TGTGCCAGCAGCTTAGGACAGGGGGCAATATACGAGCAGTACTTC. It translates to CASSLGQGAIYEQYF.

For the CDR3, the DNA is TGTGCCAGCAGCTGGGGACAGGGACCCGACAGGGAGACCCAGTACTTC. Translating gives CASSWGQGPDRETQYF. The V call is TRBV7-6, the J call TRBJ2-5; TRBD1 matches at 9 bases. The ends lost 4 bases at V and 5 bases at J; junction bases unmatched: 11. In germline, CDR1 is SGHVS, CDR2 FNYEAQ. This CDR3 spans 16 amino acids.

CDR3 amino acids: CASSEAPKGAYEQYF. As DNA, the CDR3 is TGTGCCAGCAGTGAAGCGCCCAAGGGGGCCTACGAGCAGTACTTC. The chain joins TRBV6-1 to TRBJ2-7, with a tentative D call TRBD1 (6 bases). This CDR3 has 15 amino acids. Germline CDR1 and CDR2: MNHNS and SASEGT. The germline V and J ends were trimmed by 0 bases and 2 bases, with 11 bases remaining between them.

This chain joins TRBV9 and TRBJ2-5, with D possibly TRBD2 on 6 matching bases. The germline V gene has CDR1 SGDLS and CDR2 YYNGEE. The germline V and J ends were trimmed by 3 bases and 5 bases, with 17 bases remaining between them. The CDR3 runs to 15 residues. DNA of the CDR3: TGTGCCAGCAGCGCCCAGCCGACTAGAACGGAGACCCAGTACTTC. Translating it yields CASSAQPTRTETQYF.

The chain links TRBV6-1 to TRBJ2-3, with D possibly TRBD1 on 6 matching bases. V was pared by 9 bases and J by 4 bases, with 11 bases between. This CDR3 comprises 12 residues. From germline, CDR1 is MNHNS and CDR2 SASEGT. Here the CDR3 reads CARAGTPDTQYF. CDR3 DNA: TGTGCCAGGGCCGGGACACCAGATACGCAGTATTTT.

This chain links TRBV2 with TRBJ2-7; D possibly corresponds to TRBD1 (6 bases). CDR1 SNHLY and CDR2 FYNNEI come from the germline V gene. Trimming pared 5 bases from V and 5 bases from J, leaving 7 bases between. This CDR3 is built from 11 residues. As DNA, the CDR3 is TGTGCCAGCAGTACAGGGAACGAGCAGTACTTC. Translation gives CASSTGNEQYF. Supplemented by reference TRBV2 and TRBJ2-7, the full variable domain reads EPEVTQTPSHQVTQMGQEVILRCVPISNHLYFYWYRQILGQKVEFLVSFYNNEISEKSEIFDDQFSVERPDGSNFTLKIRSTKLEDSAMYFCASSTGNEQYFGPGTRLTVT.

The chain is built from TRBV7-9 and TRBJ1-2; a possible D gene is TRBD1 (6 bases). Trimming stripped 4 bases from V and 0 bases from J, with 15 bases between. This CDR3 contains 16 residues. Germline V lookup: CDR1 SEHNR, CDR2 FQNEAQ (reference sequence). The CDR3 coding sequence is TGTGCCAGCAGCTCAGGCAGGGGAGTAGCTAACTATGGCTACACCTTC. Translated, it gives CASSSGRGVANYGYTF.

In nucleotides, the CDR3 is TGTGCCAGCACGCCACCTGGGGACAGGGAAACAGATACGCAGTATTTT. Protein sequence: CASTPPGDRETDTQYF. This sequence joins TRBV7-9 and TRBJ2-3, with 9 bases fitting TRBD1. The CDR3 is made up of 16 amino acids. V trimming: 7 bases; J trimming: 3 bases; junction bases outside the gene matches: 11. The germline CDR1 and CDR2 sequences are SEHNR and FQNEAQ (reference sequence).

Turning to this clone: Other DNA variants within this sample encode the same CDR3. The J gene is TRBJ2-7, the V gene TRBV9, with D perhaps matching TRBD1 (6 bases). The CDR3 totals 14 residues. Trimming stripped 0 bases from V and 2 bases from J, with 9 bases between. Germline CDR1 SGDLS, CDR2 YYNGEE. The CDR3 DNA sequence: TGTGCCAGCAGCGTAGGGGGGCCTGCCTACGAGCAGTACTTC. Its protein is CASSVGGPAYEQYF.

The rearrangement joins TRBV27 to TRBJ2-2; 10 nucleotides match TRBD2. CDR1 and CDR2 from the germline V gene are MNHEY and SMNVEV (reference sequence). The CDR3 runs to 18 residues. Losses at the gene ends were 5 bases for V and 1 base for J; bases not matched to a gene: 10. CDR3 residues: CASSPPLSGGGNTGELFF. DNA of the CDR3: TGTGCCAGCAGTCCCCCCTTAAGCGGGGGGGGGAACACCGGGGAGCTGTTTTTT.

The rearrangement links TRBV19 to TRBJ1-2; the match to TRBD1 covers 10 bases. Trimming removed 3 bases from V and 6 bases from J; junction bases left unmatched: 7. Germline V gene lookup returns CDR1 LNHDA and CDR2 SQIVND (reference sequence). The CDR3 has 15 residues. CDR3 amino acids: CASSIPGTGEDGYTF. The CDR3 nucleotides read TGTGCCAGTAGTATCCCCGGGACAGGGGAAGATGGCTACACCTTC.

The chain combines TRBV5-5 with TRBJ2-2, with TRBD1 matching over 8 bases. Germline assignment: CDR1 SGHKS and CDR2 YYEKEE (reference sequence). V lost 5 bases to trimming and J lost 6 bases; unmatched junction nucleotides: 9. The CDR3 has 15 amino acids. The CDR3 DNA follows: TGTGCCAGCAGTACCGGGACAGGAGGGTCCGGGGAGCTGTTTTTT. The encoded protein is CASSTGTGGSGELFF.

This clone was picked up a small number of times. The chain links TRBV18 to TRBJ1-1; TRBD1 might be the D (5 bases). The CDR3 is 15 residues long. Trimming left V 6 bases short and J 11 bases short, with 25 bases between. In germline, CDR1 is KGHSH, CDR2 LQKENI. In DNA, the CDR3 is TGTGCCAGCTCGCGCTCAACGGCTAGGGACTTTTGGGCTTTCTTT. Encoded protein: CASSRSTARDFWAFF.

The V and J genes are TRBV5-8 and TRBJ2-1; unclear D gene. CDR3 length equals 12 residues. Germline V lookup: CDR1 SGHTS, CDR2 YDEGEE. The germline V and J ends were trimmed by 4 bases and 7 bases, with 9 bases remaining between them. As DNA, the CDR3 is TGTGCCAGCAGCCCTCAGTGGAATGAGCAGTTCTTC. As protein: CASSPQWNEQFF.

The J gene is TRBJ1-4, the V gene TRBV9; 7 bases align to TRBD1. The germline V gene has CDR1 SGDLS and CDR2 YYNGEE. This CDR3 is built from 14 residues. V lost 4 bases to trimming and J lost 10 bases; unmatched junction nucleotides: 10. The CDR3 DNA follows: TGTGCCAGCAGCTCCGACAGGGTTTTCGGAAAACTGTTTTTT. This translates into CASSSDRVFGKLFF.

The chain carries TRBV11-2 and TRBJ2-4; 11 bases fit TRBD1. The CDR3 sequence is 13 residues long. CDR1 and CDR2 from the germline V gene are SGHAT and FQNNGV. The ends lost 7 bases at V and 9 bases at J; junction bases unmatched: 5. As DNA, the CDR3 is TGTGCCAGCACCCGCGGGACAGGGGGCATTCAGTACTTC. It is translated as CASTRGTGGIQYF. The full variable domain, rest sourced from reference TRBV11-2 and TRBJ2-4, is EAGVAQSPRYKIIEKRQSVAFWCNPISGHATLYWYQQILGQGPKLLIQFQNNGVVDDSQLPKDRFSAERLKGVDSTLKIQPAKLEDSAVYLCASTRGTGGIQYFGAGTRLSVL.

The chain joins TRBV7-7 to TRBJ2-5; maybe TRBD2 (5 bases). The CDR3 length is 14 residues. CDR1 and CDR2 (germline): SSHAT, FNYEAQ (reference sequence). V lost 1 base, J lost 4 bases, and 10 bases lay in between. The CDR3 is CASSLGSGGETQYF. CDR3 in DNA: TGTGCCAGCAGCTTAGGGTCTGGAGGAGAGACCCAGTACTTC.

This chain connects TRBV11-1 to TRBJ2-3, with no clear D. CDR1 and CDR2 from the germline V gene are SGHAT and FQDESV (reference sequence). Deletions cut 1 base from V and 7 bases from J, with 3 bases between. This CDR3 comprises 11 residues. The CDR3 is CASSLDNTQYF. CDR3 coding DNA: TGTGCCAGCAGCTTAGACAATACGCAGTATTTT.